Listed below are T cell receptor beta chains from one sample, sequenced in a study of regulatory T cells in long-lasting Graves disease. TCRdb processed the multiplex PCR reads anew with MiXCR; each CDR3 protein has one entry. The data contain over 300,000 distinct CDR3 sequences, around 15% of them singletons. Here the sequenced sample was peripheral blood mononuclear cells (PBMCs), taken at new diagnosis, from a patient treated with antithyroid drugs. These receptors came from a female donor with Graves disease. Both conserved end residues are part of each CDR3. A D gene is named only where the DNA matches it firmly. Size tells how often a clone was seen (once, few, many) or the class of an expanded clone, and some rows leave it out.

J gene	CDR3 length	D gene	clone size	V gene	CDR3 protein	CDR3 DNA
TRBJ1-1	15	TRBD1	many	TRBV7-2	CASSSYGTGGTEAFF	TGTGCCAGCAGCTCATACGGGACAGGGGGCACTGAAGCTTTCTTT
TRBJ1-5	15	.	many	TRBV12-3/TRBV12-4	CASPGGIHSNQPQHF	TGTGCCAGCCCTGGGGGCATTCATAGCAATCAGCCCCAGCATTTT
TRBJ2-5	12	.	many	TRBV20-1	CSASRARETQYF	TGCAGTGCTAGCAGGGCGCGGGAGACCCAGTACTTC
TRBJ2-7	14	.	few	TRBV7-9	CASSFPGHLYEQYF	TGTGCCAGCAGTTTCCCGGGACACCTCTACGAGCAGTACTTC
TRBJ2-3	14	TRBD2	many	TRBV20-1	CSARDHAGGDTQYF	TGCAGTGCTAGAGATCACGCGGGGGGAGATACGCAGTATTTT
TRBJ2-2	15	TRBD1	.	TRBV7-9	CASSLWDRYTGELFF	TGTGCCAGCAGCTTATGGGACAGATACACCGGGGAGCTGTTTTTT
TRBJ2-1	14	.	many	TRBV7-9	CASSLGERPYEQFF	TGTGCCAGCAGCTTAGGAGAACGTCCCTATGAGCAGTTCTTC
TRBJ1-2	15	TRBD1	few	TRBV30	CAWSARTGEPYGYTF	TGTGCCTGGAGTGCCCGGACAGGGGAACCCTATGGCTACACCTTC
TRBJ2-2	16	.	many	TRBV2	CATSPDRGANTGELFF	TGTGCCACAAGTCCGGACCGCGGGGCGAACACCGGGGAGCTGTTTTTT
TRBJ2-3	13	.	many	TRBV29-1	CSSRAGNTDTQYF	TGCAGCTCGAGGGCAGGGAACACAGATACGCAGTATTTT
TRBJ1-4	13	.	few	TRBV4-1	CASSQTGVGRLFF	TGCGCCAGCAGTCAGACGGGGGTTGGGCGACTGTTTTTT
TRBJ1-1	20	TRBD1	.	TRBV5-6	CASSLAPGGETGQYFPEAFF	TGTGCCAGCAGCTTGGCCCCGGGGGGGGAGACAGGGCAGTATTTTCCCGAGGCTTTCTTT
TRBJ2-2	14	.	many	TRBV2	CASSGQGNTGELFF	TGTGCCAGCAGTGGACAAGGGAACACCGGGGAGCTGTTTTTT
TRBJ1-5	15	TRBD1	many	TRBV28	CASSVTGGAFQPQHF	TGTGCCAGCAGTGTTACAGGGGGCGCATTTCAGCCCCAGCATTTT
TRBJ2-3	15	.	few	TRBV20-1	CSATENRVSTDTQYF	TGCAGTGCCACTGAAAACAGGGTCAGCACAGATACGCAGTATTTT
TRBJ1-2	14	.	many	TRBV7-3	CASSSRGQSYGYTF	TGTGCCAGCAGCTCGCGCGGACAGAGCTATGGCTACACCTTC
TRBJ2-1	17	.	few	TRBV15	CATSRDVMSAGGNEQFF	TGTGCCACCAGCAGAGATGTTATGAGCGCCGGAGGCAATGAGCAGTTCTTC
TRBJ2-5	14	TRBD1	many	TRBV19	CASSPQGERETQYF	TGTGCCAGTAGTCCTCAGGGGGAGAGGGAGACCCAGTACTTC
TRBJ1-5	12	.	many	TRBV6-1	CASRGVDLPQHF	TGTGCCAGCAGAGGGGTGGATTTGCCCCAGCATTTT
TRBJ2-3	16	.	many	TRBV11-2	CASSLDRSSPVDTQYF	TGTGCCAGCAGCTTAGATCGGAGTAGCCCGGTGGATACGCAGTATTTT
TRBJ2-1	14	TRBD1	.	TRBV25-1	CASNLPGQNNEQFF	TGTGCCAGCAACCTCCCGGGACAGAACAATGAGCAGTTCTTC
TRBJ1-5	15	.	many	TRBV28	CASSFASYSNQPQHF	TGTGCCAGCAGTTTCGCCAGCTATAGCAATCAGCCCCAGCATTTT
TRBJ2-7	12	TRBD2	.	TRBV29-1	CSVRTSGYEQYF	TGCAGCGTTCGGACTAGCGGTTACGAGCAGTACTTC